One and the same sample provided the 20 T cell receptor beta chains below, sequenced in a study of glioma-infiltrating T cells. The iRepertoire nested amplicon-rescue multiplex PCR amplified TCR alpha and beta CDR3s from RNA. MiXCR, applied by TCRdb to the multiplex PCR reads, yields one record per CDR3 protein. The table has under 200,000 distinct CDR3 sequences, over 30% seen once. The sequenced sample was glioma tissue, nonneoplastic brain tissue, or PBMCs (not recorded which). These receptors were collected from a human donor with low-grade glioma or glioblastoma, undergoing nonglioma brain surgery, or in good health (not recorded which).

Worth noting for this clonotype: A read error may produce the germline difference seen at one junction end. The chain employs TRBV20-1 and TRBJ2-3; 8 nucleotides agree with TRBD1. There are 14 residues in the CDR3. Per germline, CDR1 DFQATT and CDR2 SNEGSKA (reference sequence). DNA of the CDR3: TGCAGTGCTATCGGGACAGGTAGCACAGATACGCCGTATTTT. This sequence encodes CSAIGTGSTDTPYF.

Comments on this clonotype: A read error may be the cause here, since a much bigger clone is one base away. The CDR3 loop is CASSLEYFYEQYF. In DNA, the CDR3 is TGTGCCAGCAGCTTGGAGTACTTCTACGAGCAGTACTTC. The chain combines TRBV7-2 with TRBJ2-7; D remains ambiguous. Germline CDR1 SGHTA, CDR2 FQGNSA. Trimming pared 3 bases from V and 3 bases from J, leaving 9 bases between. The CDR3 is made up of 13 amino acids. The variable domain in full, with the rest retrieved from reference TRBV7-2 and TRBJ2-7, is GAGVSQSPSNKVTEKGKDVELRCDPISGHTALYWYRQSLGQGLEFLIYFQGNSAPDKSGLPSDRFSAERTGGSVSTLTIQRTQQEDSAVYLCASSLEYFYEQYFGPGTRLTVT.

This clonotype was observed at least ten times. The gene calls are TRBV28 and TRBJ1-5; tentative D call: TRBD1 (5 bases). The CDR3 consists of 13 residues. Germline V CDR1 and CDR2: MDHEN, SYDVKM. The V end lost 4 bases, the J end lost 6 bases, and 10 bases lay between the germline ends. CDR3 DNA: TGTGCCAGCAGTTGGATGGGGGGTCAGCCCCAGCATTTT. Translated: CASSWMGGQPQHF.

This clonotype has at least ten counts. The V gene is TRBV4-3, the J gene TRBJ2-1; D is perhaps TRBD1 (5 bases). The CDR3 spans 15 residues. Germline assignment: CDR1 LGHNA and CDR2 YSLEER. V was shortened by 0 bases and J by 4 bases, with 10 bases between the two germline ends. CDR3 protein: CASSQEGRDYNEQFF. The CDR3 DNA sequence: TGCGCCAGCAGCCAAGAAGGCAGGGATTACAATGAGCAGTTCTTC.

This clonotype was detected many times. The V gene is TRBV20-1, the J gene TRBJ2-5; 14 bases fit TRBD2. V dropped 5 bases and J dropped 4; count of bases not matched to a gene: 6. CDR1 is DFQATT and CDR2 is SNEGSKA in the germline V gene (reference sequence). This CDR3 is 15 amino acids long. CDR3 region: CSAPGLAGGGETQYF. CDR3 nucleotide sequence: TGCAGTGCTCCCGGACTAGCGGGAGGTGGAGAGACCCAGTACTTC.

This clonotype is a singleton in its sample. V gene TRBV6-6 combines with J gene TRBJ2-1; D possibly matches TRBD1 or TRBD2 (5 bases each). V was clipped by 5 bases and J by 7 bases, with 21 bases between them. This CDR3 contains 16 residues. Germline loops: CDR1 MNHNY, CDR2 SVGAGI (reference sequence). The chain's CDR3 is CASSEGKGLSYNEQFF. The DNA for the CDR3 is TGTGCCAGCAGTGAGGGGAAAGGGCTTTCTTATAATGAGCAGTTCTTC.

This clonotype came up many times. The chain has TRBV15 and TRBJ1-1; 7 nucleotides line up with TRBD1. Germline CDR1 is LNHNV and CDR2 is YYDKDF (reference sequence). Trimming at V came to 2 bases and at J to 2 bases, leaving 11 bases not matched to a gene. The CDR3 loop spans 17 amino acids. The CDR3 spells CATSRSHPGQPNTEAFF. The CDR3 nucleotides are TGTGCCACCAGCAGATCGCACCCGGGACAGCCCAACACTGAAGCTTTCTTT.

This clonotype came up many times. The chain couples TRBV20-1 to TRBJ2-5; D is possibly TRBD2 (6 bases). V lost 5 bases and J 5 bases, leaving 18 bases between the germline ends. The CDR3 sequence is 14 residues long. Germline CDR1 is DFQATT and CDR2 is SNEGSKA (reference sequence). CDR3 protein: CSADASSVGETQYF. The CDR3 DNA reads TGCAGTGCTGACGCTTCTAGCGTTGGGGAGACCCAGTACTTC.

A few counts support this clonotype. The chain links TRBV19 to TRBJ2-5; D call uncertain. The CDR3 covers 14 residues. Trimming shortened V by 5 bases and J by 6 bases, and 16 bases separated the two germline ends. CDR1 is LNHDA, CDR2 SQIVND, per germline (reference sequence). The CDR3 loop reads CASSRTGNLKTQYF. CDR3 DNA: TGTGCCAGTAGTCGAACGGGTAACTTGAAGACCCAGTACTTC. Based on the CDR3 plus reference TRBV19 and TRBJ2-5, the full variable domain is DGGITQSPKYLFRKEGQNVTLSCEQNLNHDAMYWYRQDPGQGLRLIYYSQIVNDFQKGDIAEGYSVSREKKESFPLTVTSAQKNPTAFYLCASSRTGNLKTQYFGPGTRLLVL.

In its sample, this clonotype was seen many times. The chain joins TRBV12-5 to TRBJ2-5; the D gene is possibly TRBD1 (5 bases). Per germline, CDR1 LGHNT and CDR2 FRNRAP. Deletions cut 5 bases from V and 7 bases from J, with 14 bases between. This CDR3 comprises 13 residues. DNA of the CDR3: TGTGCTAGTGGTCCGGGCCAGGGTAGGACCCAGTACTTC. It specifies CASGPGQGRTQYF.

The J gene is TRBJ1-2, the V gene TRBV6-2 or TRBV6-3; D is unclear. Trimming shortened V by 9 bases and J by 4 bases, and 18 bases separated the two germline ends. CDR1 is MNHEY and CDR2 is SVGEGT in the germline V gene. The CDR3 sequence is 14 residues long. The CDR3 bases are TGTGCCAGTTATAGCGGGAGTTCCGTCTATGGCTACACCTTC. Amino acids: CASYSGSSVYGYTF.

In its sample, this clonotype was seen many times. This rearrangement joins TRBV19 to TRBJ1-1; D not resolved. The CDR3 extends over 12 amino acids. With 5 bases removed from V and 4 bases from J, the gap between germline ends came to 8 bases. Germline CDR1 is LNHDA and CDR2 is SQIVND (reference sequence). The DNA of the CDR3 is TGTGCCAGTAGTCCGGCAGCCACTGAAGCTTTCTTT. It specifies CASSPAATEAFF.

The table lists this clonotype with many counts. The genes are TRBV12-3 or TRBV12-4 and TRBJ1-1; no reliable D call. The CDR3 covers 11 residues. DNA of the CDR3: TGTGCAAGCCTCAAAGACACTGAAGCTTTCTTT. Translated: CASLKDTEAFF.

This clonotype was seen at least ten times. The rearrangement links TRBV6-1 to TRBJ2-1; TRBD1 matches 8 bases. Germline trimming cut 7 bases from V and 6 bases from J; bases unmatched to any gene: 8. This CDR3 has 14 residues. From germline, CDR1 is MNHNS and CDR2 SASEGT. The CDR3 DNA follows: TGTGCCAGCACCCGGGACAGGTCGGGCAATGAGCAGTTCTTC. Translating gives CASTRDRSGNEQFF.

There are many counts of this clonotype. The rearrangement joins TRBV20-1 to TRBJ2-1, with TRBD1 as a possible D gene (7 bases). There are 13 residues in the CDR3. Trimming left V 5 bases short and J 8 bases short, with 16 bases between. Germline values: CDR1 DFQATT, CDR2 SNEGSKA (reference sequence). The DNA for the CDR3 is TGCAGTGCTCCAGGGGGTTGGGGGGATGAGCAGTTCTTC. This encodes CSAPGGWGDEQFF.

V is TRBV27 and J is TRBJ2-1, with 8 bases aligning to TRBD2. This CDR3 region has 16 residues. Losses at the gene ends were 5 bases for V and 4 bases for J; bases not matched to a gene: 10. Germline V lookup: CDR1 MNHEY, CDR2 SMNVEV (reference sequence). CDR3 region: CASSPLAGFLYNEQFF. For the CDR3, the DNA is TGTGCCAGCAGTCCTTTAGCGGGATTCCTGTACAATGAGCAGTTCTTC.

This clonotype was detected many times. The V gene is TRBV2, the J gene TRBJ2-3, with 7 bases fitting TRBD2. The CDR3 has 16 residues. The germline V gene has CDR1 SNHLY and CDR2 FYNNEI. Trimming cost V 2 bases and J 0 bases; bases outside gene matches: 5. CDR3 sequence (DNA): TGTGCCAGCAGTGAACTAACTAGCGCCAGCACAGATACGCAGTATTTT. It is translated as CASSELTSASTDTQYF.

This clonotype occurred many times. The chain recombines TRBV7-8 with TRBJ2-7; tentatively, D is TRBD1 or TRBD2 (5 bases each). This CDR3 is 15 amino acids long. Germline values: CDR1 SGHVS, CDR2 FQNEAQ. V was cut by 4 bases and J by 1 base, with 14 bases left in between. Here the CDR3 reads CASSSYGTASYEQYF. The CDR3 region has the DNA TGTGCCAGCAGCTCATATGGGACCGCTTCCTACGAGCAGTACTTC.

The chain combines TRBV19 with TRBJ2-3; 7 bases agree with TRBD2. The CDR3 is 15 residues long. J gave up 2 bases and V 6 bases, and 8 bases lay outside the gene matches. CDR1 and CDR2 (germline): LNHDA, SQIVND (reference sequence). The CDR3 here is CASRQPGRNTDTQYF. Written as DNA, the CDR3 is TGTGCCAGTAGACAACCCGGGAGGAACACAGATACGCAGTATTTT.

This clonotype turned up a few times. Given a much more abundant clone one base away, this may be a read error. Here the CDR3 reads CASSATGSSYNEHFF. CDR3 DNA sequence: TGTGCCAGCTCCGCGACCGGAAGCTCCTACAATGAGCATTTCTTC. The chain combines TRBV6-5 with TRBJ2-1; D ambiguous. Germline lookup yields CDR1 MNHEY and CDR2 SVGAGI. This CDR3 spans 15 amino acids.